This TCR beta chain was recorded in a study of blood T cell repertoires in COVID-19. The table came from immunoSEQ multiplex PCR; TCRdb's copy has only in-frame clones and leaves some out. The sample carries more than 150,000 clones, 65% to 85% recorded once. Germline CDR1 and CDR2: SGHNT and YYREEE (reference sequence). V shed 9 bases and J shed 5 bases, with 20 bases lying between them. The CDR3 is made up of 14 amino acids. This sequence originates from a woman in her sixties or seventies with acute or convalescent COVID-19. Sequenced: peripheral blood. This rearrangement joins TRBV5-4 to TRBJ1-1; D unresolved. Here the CDR3 DNA reads TGTGCCATCCCCGCCCGAACCACGGGAACTGAAGCTTTCTTT. It yields the protein CAIPARTTGTEAFF.